One sample yielded the 3 T cell receptor beta chains listed below, sequenced in a study of blood T cell repertoires in COVID-19. Sequencing was performed with immunoSEQ multiplex PCR; in TCRdb, only in-frame clones are kept and a portion is missing. The profile shows 170,000 or so clones, 87% of them singletons. Sequencing was performed on peripheral blood. The receptors were gathered from a woman aged 18-29 years who had recovered from COVID-19.

The chain has TRBV24-1 and TRBJ1-4; the D gene is possibly TRBD1 (5 bases). The CDR3 runs 15 residues. Germline lookup yields CDR1 KGHDR and CDR2 SFDVKD. V lost 2 bases, J lost 8 bases, and 14 bases lay in between. The CDR3 sequence: CATSDSRGAGEKLFF. The CDR3 coding sequence is TGTGCCACCAGTGATTCCCGCGGGGCAGGGGAAAAACTGTTTTTT.

This chain links TRBV30 with TRBJ2-1; possibly TRBD2 for D (6 bases). The germline V gene encodes CDR1 GTSNPN and CDR2 SVGIG (reference sequence). The CDR3 runs 12 residues. V was cut by 2 bases and J by 6 bases, with 8 bases left in between. The CDR3 DNA is TGTGCCTGGAGTTTGGGGGGCAATGAGCAGTTCTTC. Protein: CAWSLGGNEQFF. The full variable domain, completed using reference TRBV30 and TRBJ2-1, is SQTIHQWPATLVQPVGSPLSLECTVEGTSNPNLYWYRQAAGRGLQLLFYSVGIGQISSEVPQNLSASRPQDRQFILSSKKLLLSDSGFYLCAWSLGGNEQFFGPGTRLTVL.

The genes are TRBV9 and TRBJ2-2; weak D call: TRBD2 (5 bases). Trimming removed 7 bases at V and 6 bases at J, with 10 bases between. Germline loops: CDR1 SGDLS, CDR2 YYNGEE. The CDR3 contains 12 residues. CDR3 sequence: CASRGEAGELFF. The CDR3 nucleotides read TGTGCCAGCCGGGGTGAGGCCGGGGAGCTGTTTTTT.